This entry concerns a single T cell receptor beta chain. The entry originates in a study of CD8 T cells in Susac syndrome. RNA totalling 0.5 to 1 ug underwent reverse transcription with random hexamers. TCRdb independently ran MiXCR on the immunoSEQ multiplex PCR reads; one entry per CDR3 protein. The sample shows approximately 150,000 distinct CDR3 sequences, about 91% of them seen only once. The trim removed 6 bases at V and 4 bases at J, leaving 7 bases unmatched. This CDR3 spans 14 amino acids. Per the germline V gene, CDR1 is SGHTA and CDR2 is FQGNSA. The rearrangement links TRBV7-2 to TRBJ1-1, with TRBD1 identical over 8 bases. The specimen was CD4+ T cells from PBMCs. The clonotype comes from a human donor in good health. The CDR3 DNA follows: TGTGCCAGCAGTCTCGGACAGGGTAGCACTGAAGCTTTCTTT. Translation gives CASSLGQGSTEAFF.